Following are 31 T cell receptor beta chains from one sample sequenced in a study of blood T cell repertoires in COVID-19. Some clones are missing from TCRdb's copy, which holds only in-frame ones; the method was immunoSEQ multiplex PCR. The table lists 350,000 to 400,000 clones, roughly nine tenths of them singletons. The sample was PBMCs or T cells enriched from blood (not recorded which). These TCRs come from a woman in her twenties or thirties who had recovered from COVID-19.

The chain joins TRBV7-8 to TRBJ1-3; maybe TRBD1 (5 bases). Trimming removed 5 bases at V and 3 bases at J, with 14 bases between. Germline loops: CDR1 SGHVS, CDR2 FQNEAQ. The CDR3 runs 15 residues. CDR3 nucleotide sequence: TGTGCCAGCAGCCCCACTGACAGAAATGGAAACACCATATATTTT. Encoded protein: CASSPTDRNGNTIYF.

CDR3 coding DNA: TGTGCCACCAGTGATTGGACAGAAGACACTGAAGCTTTCTTT. Amino acid sequence: CATSDWTEDTEAFF. This chain joins TRBV24-1 and TRBJ1-1; tentative D call: TRBD1 (6 bases). The CDR3 is made up of 14 amino acids. The V gene lost 2 bases and the J gene lost 3 bases, with 9 bases spanning the gap. Germline loops: CDR1 KGHDR, CDR2 SFDVKD.

This chain links TRBV27 with TRBJ1-2, with a possible D match to TRBD1 (6 bases). V lost 5 bases, J lost 3 bases, and 10 bases lay in between. CDR1 is MNHEY, CDR2 SMNVEV, per germline (reference sequence). The CDR3 sequence is 13 residues long. CDR3 nucleotide sequence: TGTGCCAGCAGTCCGGACAGATACTATGGCTACACCTTC. It specifies CASSPDRYYGYTF.

The chain has TRBV28 and TRBJ1-1, with TRBD1 matching 10 bases. J lost 5 bases, V lost 5 bases, and 11 bases had no gene match. Germline V gives CDR1 MDHEN, CDR2 SYDVKM. This CDR3 has 16 residues. DNA of the CDR3: TGTGCCAGCAGTGACCCGGGACAGGGGATTATAACTGAAGCTTTCTTT. This sequence encodes CASSDPGQGIITEAFF.

The V and J genes are TRBV7-8 and TRBJ1-1; maybe TRBD1 (5 bases). There are 14 residues in the CDR3. In germline, CDR1 is SGHVS, CDR2 FQNEAQ. V lost 3 bases, J lost 6 bases, and 14 bases lay in between. CDR3 sequence reads: CASSFYGGVAEAFF. DNA for the CDR3: TGTGCCAGCAGCTTTTACGGGGGGGTGGCTGAAGCTTTCTTT.

This clone appeared once. The chain joins TRBV9 to TRBJ2-3; 13 bases agree with TRBD2. Germline V lookup: CDR1 SGDLS, CDR2 YYNGEE. Trimming at V came to 2 bases and at J to 5 bases, leaving 5 bases not matched to a gene. The CDR3 runs 16 residues. CDR3 loop: CASSVGLAGVLDTQYF. The CDR3 region has the DNA TGTGCCAGCAGCGTTGGACTAGCGGGAGTTTTAGATACGCAGTATTTT.

The rearrangement joins TRBV6-2 or TRBV6-3 to TRBJ2-2, with a weak D call TRBD2 (5 bases). Germline V gene data show CDR1 as MNHEY and CDR2 as SVGEGT. The CDR3 has 18 amino acids. Between the trimmed V and J ends, which lost 0 bases and 4 bases, there was a span of 18 bases. This chain's CDR3 is CASSYSLGGFKGTGELFF. CDR3 bases: TGTGCCAGCAGTTACTCCCTAGGCGGGTTCAAAGGCACCGGGGAGCTGTTTTTT.

The V and J genes are TRBV5-1 and TRBJ2-5; no clear D. Trimming cost V 0 bases and J 5 bases, with 11 bases left between them. Germline values: CDR1 SGHRS, CDR2 YFSETQ. CDR3 size: 14 residues. The CDR3 bases are TGCGCCAGCAGCTTGGCTAAAGCCCACGAGACCCAGTACTTC. Translation: CASSLAKAHETQYF. Full variable domain (rest looked up from reference TRBV5-1 and TRBJ2-5): KAGVTQTPRYLIKTRGQQVTLSCSPISGHRSVSWYQQTPGQGLQFLFEYFSETQRNKGNFPGRFSGRQFSNSRSEMNVSTLELGDSALYLCASSLAKAHETQYFGPGTRLLVL.

V is TRBV12-3 or TRBV12-4 and J is TRBJ2-3, with D possibly being TRBD2 (5 bases). CDR3 length: 13 amino acids. V was clipped by 6 bases and J by 4 bases, with 11 bases between them. DNA for the CDR3: TGTGCCAGCAGAAATTCCGGGGCAGATACGCAGTATTTT. This encodes CASRNSGADTQYF.

Comment on this clone: This likely comes from a read error, as the CDR3 has no conserved phenylalanine or tryptophan at its end. Because the CDR3's place on the DNA is in doubt, the DNA is left out and the CDR3 is given as listed by TCRdb. The genes are TRBV5-1 and TRBJ1-4; the table gives TRBD1 as D, unverified against the DNA. Germline lookup yields CDR1 SGHRS and CDR2 YFSETQ. From its first to its last residue, the CDR3 has 10 amino acids. CDR3 sequence: CASSLTGWGG.

As regards this clone: This sample also contains other DNA sequences that code for the same CDR3. CDR3 loop: CASSSGSYNEQFF. CDR3 nucleotide sequence: TGTGCCAGTAGTAGCGGGAGTTACAATGAGCAGTTCTTC. The chain uses TRBV19 and TRBJ2-1, with TRBD2 identical over 7 bases. V lost 4 bases, J lost 4 bases, and 1 base stayed unmatched. Germline-derived CDR1 and CDR2 are LNHDA and SQIVND (reference sequence). CDR3 size: 13 residues.

This clone was seen more than once but under ten times. The gene calls are TRBV4-2 and TRBJ1-2, with D hard to call. Per the germline V gene, CDR1 is LGHNA and CDR2 is YNFKEQ. The V and J ends lost 0 bases and 4 bases respectively, with 12 bases between them. The CDR3 covers 15 residues. The CDR3 coding sequence is TGTGCCAGCAGCCAAGATCTAGAACTACCCTATGGCTACACCTTC. It specifies CASSQDLELPYGYTF.

This rearrangement joins TRBV11-2 to TRBJ1-1; tentative D call: TRBD1 (6 bases). Germline V CDR1 and CDR2: SGHAT, FQNNGV. The CDR3 contains 15 residues. The V and J ends lost 3 bases and 2 bases respectively, with 13 bases between them. The CDR3 region has the DNA TGTGCCAGCAGCTTCCGGGACACCCCAAACACTGAAGCTTTCTTT. This gives the protein CASSFRDTPNTEAFF.

The chain joins TRBV9 to TRBJ1-1; D is perhaps TRBD1 (6 bases). In germline, CDR1 is SGDLS, CDR2 YYNGEE. CDR3 length: 13 amino acids. Deletions cut 10 bases from V and 6 bases from J, with 19 bases between. For the CDR3, the DNA is TGTGCCTCTACCGGGGACAATGCCCCTGAAGCTTTCTTT. It encodes CASTGDNAPEAFF.

The chain employs TRBV7-9 and TRBJ2-2; 7 bases map to TRBD1. V was clipped by 5 bases and J by 4 bases; unmatched bases: 10. This CDR3 is built from 16 residues. Germline CDR1 SEHNR, CDR2 FQNEAQ (reference sequence). The chain's CDR3 is CASSPVGTASTGELFF. The CDR3 nucleotides read TGTGCCAGCAGCCCCGTGGGGACAGCTTCCACCGGGGAGCTGTTTTTT.

In regard to this clone: One end of the junction fails to match germline, which may point to a read error. The chain joins TRBV11-3 to TRBJ2-1; D uncertain. This CDR3 comprises 11 residues. Germline assignment: CDR1 SGHNT and CDR2 YENEEA. The CDR3 loop reads CASSSYDEQFF. The CDR3 DNA is TGTGCCAGCAGCTCCTACGATGAGCAGTTCTTC.

The chain carries TRBV28 and TRBJ2-7, with a weak D call TRBD2 (5 bases). The CDR3 runs to 13 residues. Germline CDR1 reads MDHEN; CDR2 reads SYDVKM. Trimming shortened V by 4 bases and J by 3 bases, and 10 bases separated the two germline ends. This CDR3 reads CASSSQGLYEQYF. DNA of the CDR3: TGTGCCAGCAGTTCCCAAGGACTCTACGAGCAGTACTTC.

In this sample, this clone turned up once. The CDR3 region has the DNA TGTGCCTGGAGAACCAAAGGGGCGGTAGATGGGCCCCAGCATTTT. Translation: CAWRTKGAVDGPQHF. The V and J genes are TRBV30 and TRBJ1-5; D possibly corresponds to TRBD1 (5 bases). The CDR3 extends over 15 amino acids. V was clipped by 3 bases and J by 9 bases, with 21 bases between them. Germline-derived CDR1 and CDR2 are GTSNPN and SVGIG (reference sequence).

The V gene is TRBV7-2, the J gene TRBJ2-3, with 7 positions matching TRBD1. Germline trimming cut 5 bases from V and 0 bases from J; bases unmatched to any gene: 2. Germline loops: CDR1 SGHTA, CDR2 FQGNSA. This CDR3 is built from 14 residues. This chain's CDR3 is CASSMDRSTDTQYF. DNA of the CDR3: TGTGCCAGCAGCATGGACAGGAGCACAGATACGCAGTATTTT.

J is TRBJ2-1 and V is TRBV10-3, with 16 bases aligning to TRBD2. Trimming cost V 6 bases and J 4 bases; bases outside gene matches: 12. This CDR3 region has 19 residues. Germline V gene data show CDR1 as ENHRY and CDR2 as SYGVKD. The CDR3 DNA reads as TGTGCCATCAGCCAAGGGACTAGCGGGAGGGGCTCCGGGTACAATGAGCAGTTCTTC. Amino acid sequence: CAISQGTSGRGSGYNEQFF.

The CDR3, as DNA: TGTGCCAGCAGTGGCCGGGATTACTTCTACGAGCAGTACTTC. It encodes CASSGRDYFYEQYF. The rearrangement links TRBV27 to TRBJ2-7; D might be TRBD2 (5 bases). V was pared by 5 bases and J by 3 bases, with 14 bases between. This CDR3 region has 14 residues. CDR1 is MNHEY, CDR2 SMNVEV, per germline (reference sequence).

V usage is TRBV20-1 and J usage is TRBJ2-7; possibly TRBD2 for D (7 bases). CDR3 length equals 13 residues. The V end was cut by 3 bases, the J end by 3 bases, with 12 bases between. Germline CDR1 reads DFQATT; CDR2 reads SNEGSKA (reference sequence). CDR3 sequence: CSASEGGRYEQYF. The CDR3 nucleotides read TGCAGTGCTAGTGAGGGGGGGCGCTACGAGCAGTACTTC.

Note on this clone: One end of the junction is discordant with germline, which a read error may explain. The J gene is TRBJ1-4, the V gene TRBV4-1; D call uncertain. The length of the CDR3 is 14 residues. The V gene's germline CDR1 is MGHRA and CDR2 YSYEKL. The CDR3 region has the DNA TGCGCCAGCAGTCAAGCACAGCGGAATGAAGAACTGTTTTTT. Translation: CASSQAQRNEELFF.

The chain carries TRBV7-2 and TRBJ2-5, with 7 bases lining up with TRBD2. The ends lost 1 base at V and 5 bases at J; junction bases unmatched: 13. The germline V gene has CDR1 SGHTA and CDR2 FQGNSA. The CDR3 covers 17 residues. Written as DNA, the CDR3 is TGTGCCAGCAGCTTAGAATGGGAGCGGGGATCTTGGGAGACCCAGTACTTC. Translating it yields CASSLEWERGSWETQYF.

The V call is TRBV7-9, the J call TRBJ2-1; 7 bases are shared with TRBD2. The CDR3 loop spans 12 amino acids. Germline assignment: CDR1 SEHNR and CDR2 FQNEAQ (reference sequence). The V and J ends lost 1 base and 15 bases, in that order; junction bases with no gene match: 6. The CDR3 sequence is CASSLEVTSRFF. In DNA form, the CDR3 reads TGTGCCAGCAGCTTAGAAGTGACTAGCAGGTTCTTC.

This clone came up once. The genes are TRBV11-2 and TRBJ2-1, with D possibly matching TRBD1 (5 bases). CDR3 length: 12 residues. Germline CDR1 is SGHAT and CDR2 is FQNNGV. Deletions cut 8 bases from V and 4 bases from J, with 9 bases between. CDR3 DNA: TGTGCCAGCGAGACAGCATACAATGAGCAGTTCTTC. Translating gives CASETAYNEQFF.

V is TRBV19 and J is TRBJ2-5, with 7 bases that match TRBD1. Germline lookup yields CDR1 LNHDA and CDR2 SQIVND (reference sequence). CDR3 length equals 14 residues. The V and J ends lost 5 bases and 5 bases, in that order; junction bases with no gene match: 8. The CDR3 here is CASSLDRVHETQYF. The CDR3 DNA is TGTGCCAGTAGTCTTGACAGGGTTCACGAGACCCAGTACTTC.

The chain is built from TRBV29-1 and TRBJ1-2; 10 bases align to TRBD1. Germline-derived CDR1 and CDR2 are SQVTM and ANQGSEA. The CDR3 extends over 16 amino acids. V gave up 3 bases and J gave up 4 bases; unmatched junction bases: 11. In nucleotides, the CDR3 is TGCAGCGTTGACCGGACAGGGGGGGCTATGGTCTATGGCTACACCTTC. The encoded protein is CSVDRTGGAMVYGYTF. Variable domain in full (rest from reference TRBV29-1 and TRBJ1-2): SAVISQKPSRDICQRGTSLTIQCQVDSQVTMMFWYRQQPGQSLTLIATANQGSEATYESGFVIDKFPISRPNLTFSTLTVSNMSPEDSSIYLCSVDRTGGAMVYGYTFGSGTRLTVV.

CDR3 in amino acids: CASQRRGFANTGELFF. In nucleotides, the CDR3 is TGTGCCAGCCAGCGGAGGGGTTTCGCGAACACCGGGGAGCTGTTTTTT. J is TRBJ2-2 and V is TRBV5-4; D is perhaps TRBD2 (6 bases). CDR3 size: 16 residues. Germline values: CDR1 SGHNT, CDR2 YYREEE (reference sequence). Trimming left V 7 bases short and J 0 bases short, with 16 bases between.

The chain recombines TRBV30 with TRBJ2-1; 9 bases map to TRBD1. The CDR3 consists of 14 residues. Germline trimming cut 2 bases from V and 10 bases from J; bases unmatched to any gene: 9. Germline V CDR1 and CDR2: GTSNPN, SVGIG (reference sequence). The CDR3 DNA follows: TGTGCCTGGAGTTCTACAGGGGGCGCAGGGGAGCAGTTCTTC. This gives the protein CAWSSTGGAGEQFF.

This chain connects TRBV7-2 to TRBJ1-6; 7 bases are shared with TRBD1. With V trimmed by 3 bases and J by 0 bases, 5 bases remained unmatched. CDR3 length equals 17 residues. Germline V gives CDR1 SGHTA, CDR2 FQGNSA. The CDR3 DNA follows: TGTGCCAGCAGCTTCGGGACAGATATCTCCTATAATTCACCCCTCCACTTT. Amino acid sequence: CASSFGTDISYNSPLHF.